A selection of T cell receptor beta chains follows, all from one sample in a study of cytomegalovirus exposure and HLA in healthy donors. Method: immunoSEQ multiplex PCR; TCRdb's copy keeps in-frame clones and lacks some. Of around 95,000 clones in the sample, over 75% were seen once. Sequences were obtained from PBMCs. These receptors were obtained from a female donor in good health and CMV-seropositive. The CDR3 runs from the conserved cysteine through the conserved F or W.

j_call v_call cdr3_aa
TRBJ2-7 TRBV27 CASWKRGSSYEQYF
TRBJ2-7 TRBV25-1 CASSASGTGGLGEQYF
TRBJ2-7 TRBV4-1 CASSRGQANNYEQYF
TRBJ1-1 TRBV19 CASRHFWTGRGNTEAFF
TRBJ2-7 TRBV2 CASSPTMSYEQYF
TRBJ2-1 TRBV27 CASRLAGLSYNEQFF
TRBJ2-1 TRBV7-3 CASSLGVADEQFF
TRBJ2-7 TRBV2 CASSVGTRRGEQYF
TRBJ2-7 TRBV11-2 CASSLERTGHEQYF
TRBJ2-5 TRBV5-5 CASSFTGVLRETQYF
TRBJ2-7 TRBV28 CASSFTLLIAVQSSYEQYF
TRBJ2-5 TRBV7-9 CASSLVFGTGGESETQYF
TRBJ1-5 TRBV27 CASSWDRGSNQPQHF
TRBJ2-7 TRBV5-6 CASAGTGVSYEQYF
TRBJ2-7 TRBV5-6 CASSLPGSSYEQYF
TRBJ1-3 TRBV6-1 CASSELVARGGNTIYF
TRBJ2-2 TRBV7-2 CASRYNAGGGAGELFF
TRBJ2-7 TRBV10-1 CASSPGLEMWQYF
TRBJ2-7 TRBV5-5 CASSYRQIYEQYF
TRBJ2-7 TRBV7-2 CASSLGLAGATSYEQYF
TRBJ2-6 TRBV19 CASQGTPSGANVLTF
TRBJ1-5 TRBV7-9 CASSGTGSSQPQHF
TRBJ2-7 TRBV10-3 CAISDSYAGEQYF
TRBJ2-5 TRBV28 CASSLWTSGQETQYF
TRBJ2-7 TRBV10-3 CAISGTGFAYEQYF
TRBJ2-1 TRBV29-1 CSVASRQGVRNEQFF
TRBJ2-5 TRBV7-3 CASSLMGQSQETQYF
TRBJ2-7 TRBV15 CATSRDLQGGYEQYF
TRBJ2-3 TRBV27 CASSLIGLLAGGQDTQYF
TRBJ2-2 TRBV5-1 CASSLGLTPANTGELFF
TRBJ2-5 TRBV30 CAWSPIGQGKGARQETQYF
TRBJ2-2 TRBV29-1 CSVEQGNTGELFF
TRBJ2-7 TRBV7-2 CASSLTSGGAYEQYF
TRBJ1-2 TRBV5-1 CASSLEGSGGGYTF
TRBJ2-7 TRBV7-9 CASSLEVWGGQGIVEQYF
TRBJ2-3 TRBV6-1 CASASSGGADTQYF
TRBJ2-7 TRBV6-5 CASTSGGYEQYF
TRBJ1-2 TRBV2 CASSQIRTDNYGYTF
TRBJ1-1 TRBV4-1 CASSHRQGHTEAFF
TRBJ1-6 TRBV2 CASSEIEGRNSPLHF
TRBJ2-5 TRBV10-3 CAIRTGTGGEEETQYF
TRBJ2-2 TRBV6-1 CASSEGGDTGELFF
TRBJ2-7 TRBV9 CASSVGQGPYEQYF
TRBJ1-2 TRBV10-1 CASSERTGYGYTF
TRBJ1-1 TRBV18 CASSLGQANTEAFF
TRBJ2-7 TRBV19 CASSASAGTGASEQYF
TRBJ1-4 TRBV2 CASSDRVGSTFEKLFF
TRBJ2-7 TRBV18 CASSPGTSGGTSYEQYF
TRBJ1-6 TRBV5-4 CASSLGRQVNSPLHF
TRBJ2-7 TRBV18 CASSFRQGLSSYEQYF
TRBJ2-1 TRBV2 CASDRDKYNEQFF